This T cell receptor (beta chain) stems from a study of blood T cell repertoires in COVID-19. Overall study: The analysed material was cDNA or gDNA that came from T cells, B-cell-depleted T cells, or PBMCs.

The CDR3 is made up of 18 amino acids. Only in-frame clones appear in the TCRdb table, and some are missing; sequencing was by immunoSEQ multiplex PCR. The repertoire has 100,000 to 150,000 clones, 70% to 75% of them found once; the top ten carry 4.5% to 6%. The V and J genes are TRBV1 and TRBJ1-1. TRBV1 is described as a pseudogene. The source of this sequence is a man aged 80 or over with COVID-19, enrolled during active disease. The source material was peripheral blood. CDR3 bases: TGCACCAGCAGCCATAGGGAGGGTTGGGACTCCAGACACACTGAAGCTTTCTTT. Translating gives CTSSHREGWDSRHTEAFF.